This TCR beta chain derives from a study of blood T cell repertoires in COVID-19. The overall study: The cDNA or gDNA used as material had been derived from T cells, B-cell-depleted T cells, or PBMCs.

Per the authors' pipeline: Amplification with reference gene primers provided the estimates of nucleated cell counts. Using immunoSEQ multiplex PCR, the repertoire was profiled, and TCRdb retains in-frame clones only, with some absent. The V and J calls and clone size come from that table; D and trimming were worked out from the DNA. The top ten clones hold 7.5% to 8% of a sample with about 170,000 clones, approximately 85% of them seen once. Trimming at V came to 0 bases and at J to 7 bases, leaving 3 bases not matched to a gene. Germline assignment: CDR1 GTSNPN and CDR2 SVGIG (reference sequence). The length of the CDR3 is 13 residues.

This clonotype originated in a man aged 40-50 years who had recovered from COVID-19. Source material: peripheral blood. This chain connects TRBV30 to TRBJ1-5; 7 bases line up with TRBD1. As DNA, the CDR3 is TGTGCCTGGAGTGTCGGCAGGGGGCAGCCCCAGCATTTT. Its translation is CAWSVGRGQPQHF.